This T cell receptor beta chain is from a study of regulatory T cells in long-lasting Graves disease. The wider study: Patients newly diagnosed with Graves' had been on antithyroid drugs for under 3 months. Whole-study results and caveats: Repertoires from persistent disease leaned toward TRBV28, TRBJ1-2 and TRBJ2-5. In persistent patients, shared public clonotypes (more than 2,500) outnumbered those in new patients (roughly 870).

With 0 bases removed from V and 2 bases from J, the gap between germline ends came to 12 bases. Germline V lookup: CDR1 LGHDT, CDR2 YNNKEL (reference sequence). The CDR3 consists of 16 residues. This sample's time point: newly diagnosed GD, antithyroid drugs for less than 3 months. PBMC RNA was the source of the TCR library. In this sample, this clonotype turned up many times. Its antigen is as yet unknown. Relying on iRepertoire HTBI primers and Arm-PCR of CDR3 regions, the team built TCR beta libraries. A single record per CDR3 protein comes from TCRdb applying MiXCR to the multiplex PCR reads. Of some 500,000 distinct CDR3 sequences in the sample, about 13% were seen once. The same specimen was also included in a second study, on T cells in Graves' hyperthyroidism and ophthalmopathy. This second study notes: The TCR CDR3 first-round RT-PCR relied on the HTBI primer set.

V usage is TRBV3-1 and J usage is TRBJ2-3; no clear D gene. This TCR was sampled from a man between 25 and 39 years old with Graves disease. The material sequenced was peripheral blood mononuclear cells (PBMCs), taken at new diagnosis, from a patient treated with antithyroid drugs. DNA of the CDR3: TGTGCCAGCAGCCAAGAAAGGCAGGAGAACACAGATACGCAGTATTTT. Translating gives CASSQERQENTDTQYF.